The T cell receptor (beta chain) under discussion was sequenced for a study of blood T cell repertoires in COVID-19. Assay: immunoSEQ multiplex PCR; the TCRdb copy retains only in-frame clones and omits some. The sample has some 330,000 clones, over 85% seen once. Seattle patients were enrolled while actively infected and followed longitudinally. CDR3 length: 14 residues. CDR1 is MNHEY, CDR2 SMNVEV, per germline (reference sequence). The V end was cut by 7 bases, the J end by 4 bases, with 14 bases between. V and J are TRBV27 and TRBJ2-1, with D possibly being TRBD1 (6 bases). The sequenced sample consisted of peripheral blood. The receptor's source is a woman aged 30 to 39 with COVID-19, enrolled during active disease. The chain's CDR3 is CASTHGTLYNEQFF. The CDR3 DNA reads as TGTGCCAGCACCCACGGGACACTTTACAATGAGCAGTTCTTC.